This T cell receptor (beta chain) stems from a study of persistence of HIV-infected CD4 T cells. Study background: Isolated cells were CMV- and HIV-1 Gag-responding CD4+ T cells. Up to about 200 mL blood was drawn at multiple time points; a couple of donors had single-time leukapheresis.

Deletions cut 1 base from V and 4 bases from J, with 10 bases between. Germline V gene data show CDR1 as SGHVS and CDR2 as FQNEAQ. The CDR3 has 14 residues. This clone was observed once. As yet, its antigen is unknown. The immunoSEQ assay was version 4, run in survey mode. The assay was immunoSEQ multiplex PCR, and TCRdb's table has in-frame clones only and misses some. Of roughly 30,000 clones in the sample, roughly 75% were seen once. The stimulus was lysate of CMV-infected fibroblasts, 8.5 to 10 ug/mL. CD40L-negative CD69-negative CD45RO-high memory CD4+ T cells were sorted as populations depleted of antigen-responding cells.

The chain couples TRBV7-8 to TRBJ1-1; D gene uncertain. This sequence was found in an adult woman with HIV who was CMV-seropositive. The sequences come from CD4+ T cells sorted from PBMCs after roughly 20-hour stimulation, collected from a patient who received antiretroviral therapy. CDR3 protein: CASSLGVLSTEAFF. The DNA for the CDR3 is TGTGCCAGCAGCTTAGGGGTCTTGAGCACTGAAGCTTTCTTT.